One and the same sample provided the 9 T cell receptor beta chains below, sequenced in a study of identical twins. TCRdb re-called the 5' RACE reads with MiXCR, one entry per CDR3 protein. The sample comprises about 240,000 distinct CDR3 sequences, 6.5% to 9% of which are singletons, and roughly 5.4% rests with the top ten. These sequences were also reported in another study, on yellow fever vaccine responses in identical twins.

The specimen sequenced was CD8+ T cells sorted from blood. Source of these receptors: a woman aged 18-29 years in good health.

In its sample, this clonotype was seen many times. The gene calls are TRBV29-1 and TRBJ2-1; a weak D match, TRBD1 (5 bases). Germline CDR1 SQVTM, CDR2 ANQGSEA. V lost 7 bases, J lost 5 bases, and 24 bases lay in between. The CDR3 has 16 amino acids. The chain's CDR3 is CSAAGSSSVGDNEQFF. CDR3 bases: TGCAGCGCTGCAGGGTCTTCCTCGGTCGGCGACAATGAGCAGTTCTTC.

This clonotype was picked up many times. The chain links TRBV7-6 to TRBJ1-2, with D unclear. The CDR3 totals 13 residues. Looked up from germline, CDR1 is SGHVS and CDR2 is FNYEAQ. The V and J ends lost 1 base and 10 bases respectively, with 13 bases between them. In DNA form, the CDR3 reads TGTGCCAGCAGCTTAGAACTCCGGGGATTCTACACCTTC. This gives the protein CASSLELRGFYTF.

This chain connects TRBV27 to TRBJ2-7, with a possible D match to TRBD1 (6 bases). The CDR3 spans 17 residues. Trimming shortened V by 0 bases and J by 3 bases, and 18 bases separated the two germline ends. CDR1 and CDR2 (germline): MNHEY, SMNVEV (reference sequence). In DNA, the CDR3 is TGTGCCAGCAGTTTATCAGAGGGACATTCGGACCTCTACGAGCAGTACGTC. This gives the protein CASSLSEGHSDLYEQYV.

The chain is built from TRBV9 and TRBJ1-3; D is uncertain. V was pared by 3 bases and J by 10 bases, with 5 bases between. The CDR3 runs to 10 residues. Germline V gene lookup returns CDR1 SGDLS and CDR2 YYNGEE. This CDR3 is CASSGRTIYF. CDR3 in DNA: TGTGCCAGCAGCGGGCGGACCATATATTTT. Full variable domain (remainder filled in from reference TRBV9 and TRBJ1-3): DSGVTQTPKHLITATGQRVTLRCSPRSGDLSVYWYQQSLDQGLQFLIQYYNGEERAKGNILERFSAQQFPDLHSELNLSSLELGDSALYFCASSGRTIYFGEGSWLTVV.

The sample holds a few counts of this clonotype. This sequence joins TRBV15 and TRBJ2-1, with a weak D call TRBD1 (6 bases). The CDR3 is 15 amino acids. The germline V gene encodes CDR1 LNHNV and CDR2 YYDKDF (reference sequence). V lost 5 bases and J lost 3, with 14 bases in between. The CDR3 protein is CATSLAAGDYNEQFF. DNA for the CDR3: TGTGCCACCAGCCTGGCGGCAGGGGACTACAATGAGCAGTTCTTC.

This clonotype was counted at least ten times. The chain links TRBV2 to TRBJ2-1; TRBD2 agrees at 11 bases. The CDR3 spans 17 residues. Germline CDR1 and CDR2: SNHLY and FYNNEI. Trimming cost V 4 bases and J 8 bases; bases outside gene matches: 13. The CDR3 sequence: CASSAPTSGEATDEQFF. DNA of the CDR3: TGTGCCAGCAGTGCCCCGACTAGCGGGGAAGCGACCGATGAGCAGTTCTTC. Looking up the rest from reference TRBV2 and TRBJ2-1 gives the full variable domain: EPEVTQTPSHQVTQMGQEVILRCVPISNHLYFYWYRQILGQKVEFLVSFYNNEISEKSEIFDDQFSVERPDGSNFTLKIRSTKLEDSAMYFCASSAPTSGEATDEQFFGPGTRLTVL.

The V and J genes are TRBV20-1 and TRBJ2-4; a weak D match, TRBD1 (5 bases). The CDR3 extends over 14 amino acids. The germline gives CDR1 DFQATT, CDR2 SNEGSKA (reference sequence). With 5 bases removed from V and 7 bases from J, the gap between germline ends came to 18 bases. The chain's CDR3 is CSALDGSGANIQYF. In DNA form, the CDR3 reads TGCAGTGCTTTAGACGGCTCTGGGGCGAACATTCAGTACTTC.

The chain combines TRBV20-1 with TRBJ2-1, with a tentative D call TRBD2 (5 bases). The CDR3 has 14 residues. Trimming removed 2 bases at V and 6 bases at J, with 14 bases between. Germline CDR1 and CDR2: DFQATT and SNEGSKA (reference sequence). DNA of the CDR3: TGCAGTGCTAGACTGCGGGTCGAGGGCAATGAGCAGTTCTTC. It codes for CSARLRVEGNEQFF.

This rearrangement joins TRBV7-7 to TRBJ2-5, with D perhaps matching TRBD2 (7 bases). The CDR3 spans 16 residues. With 2 bases removed from V and 0 bases from J, the gap between germline ends came to 13 bases. Germline lookup yields CDR1 SSHAT and CDR2 FNYEAQ (reference sequence). The CDR3 loop is CASSLLAGAHQETQYF. For the CDR3, the DNA is TGTGCCAGCAGCTTACTTGCGGGGGCCCACCAAGAGACCCAGTACTTC. The entire variable domain, with the rest obtained from reference TRBV7-7 and TRBJ2-5, is as follows: GAGVSQSPRYKVTKRGQDVTLRCDPISSHATLYWYQQALGQGPEFLTYFNYEAQPDKSGLPSDRFSAERPEGSISTLTIQRTEQRDSAMYRCASSLLAGAHQETQYFGPGTRLLVL.